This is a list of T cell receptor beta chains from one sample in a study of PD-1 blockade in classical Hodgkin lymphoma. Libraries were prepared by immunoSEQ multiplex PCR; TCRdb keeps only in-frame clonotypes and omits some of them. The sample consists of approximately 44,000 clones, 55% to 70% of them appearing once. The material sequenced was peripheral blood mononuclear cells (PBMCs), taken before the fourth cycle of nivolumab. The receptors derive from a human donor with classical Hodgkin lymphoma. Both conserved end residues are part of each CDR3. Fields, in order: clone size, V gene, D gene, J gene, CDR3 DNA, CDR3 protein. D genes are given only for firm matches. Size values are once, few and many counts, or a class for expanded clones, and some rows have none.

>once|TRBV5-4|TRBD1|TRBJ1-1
TGTGCCAGCAGCCTGGGACAGGGGGCAGCAAACACTGAAGCTTTCTTT
CASSLGQGAANTEAFF
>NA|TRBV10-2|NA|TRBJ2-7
TGCGCCAGCCTCTTGGGTGCCGAGCAGTACTTC
CASLLGAEQYF
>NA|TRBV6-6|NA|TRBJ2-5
TGTGCCAGCTGGGGAACGGAGACCCAGTACTTC
CASWGTETQYF
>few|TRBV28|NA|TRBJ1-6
TGTGCCAGCAGATCCGGGACATTAAGTAATTCACCCCTCCACTTT
CASRSGTLSNSPLHF
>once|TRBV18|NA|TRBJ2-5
TGTGCCAGCTCACCATCAATTCGGACAGAAGCGGGCCAAGAGACCCAGTACTTC
CASSPSIRTEAGQETQYF
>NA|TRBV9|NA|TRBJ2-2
TGTGCCAGCAGCGTAGCTAGACAGACGAACACCGGGGAGCTGTTTTTT
CASSVARQTNTGELFF
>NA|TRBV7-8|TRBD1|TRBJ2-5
TGTGCCAGCAGCTTACCCTCGGACAGGGCGCTGGAAGAGACCCAGTACTTC
CASSLPSDRALEETQYF
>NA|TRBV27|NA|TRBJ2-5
TGTGCCAGCAGTACCCTCCTCCAAGAGACCCAGTACTTC
CASSTLLQETQYF
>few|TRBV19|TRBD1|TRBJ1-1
TGTGCCAGTAGTGAGTGGGACAGCTGGGAATCCTTTTCGAACACTGAAGCTTTCTTT
CASSEWDSWESFSNTEAFF
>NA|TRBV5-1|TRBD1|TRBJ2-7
TGCGCCAGCAGCATCAACCGGGACAGGGGTTACGAGCAGTACTTC
CASSINRDRGYEQYF
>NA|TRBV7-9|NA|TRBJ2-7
TGTGCCAGCAGCTTTACAACCTACGAGCAGTACTTC
CASSFTTYEQYF
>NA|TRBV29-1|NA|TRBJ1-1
TGCAGCGCAGTTAACACTGAAGCTTTCTTT
CSAVNTEAFF
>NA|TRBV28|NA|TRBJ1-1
TGTGCCAGCAAAGGGAACACTGAAGCTTTCTTT
CASKGNTEAFF
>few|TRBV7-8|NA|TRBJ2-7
TGTGCCAGCAGCTTAGCAGTCGGGGAGCAGTACTTC
CASSLAVGEQYF
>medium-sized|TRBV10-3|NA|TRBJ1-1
TGTGCCTCTGACGATTTGGGGGCGGGCACTGAAGCTTTCTTT
CASDDLGAGTEAFF
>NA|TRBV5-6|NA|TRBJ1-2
TGTGCCAGCAGCTATAGGACGGCGCCCTTGGGCTACACCTTC
CASSYRTAPLGYTF
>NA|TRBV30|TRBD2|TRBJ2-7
TGTGCCTGGAGGGCCCGGACTAGCGGGGGATACGAGCAGTACTTC
CAWRARTSGGYEQYF
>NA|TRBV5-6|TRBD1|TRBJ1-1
TGTGCCAGCAGCTTGGAGGGCAGGGGGGCGATGGAAACTGAAGCTTTCTTT
CASSLEGRGAMETEAFF
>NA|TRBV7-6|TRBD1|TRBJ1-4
TGTGCCAGCAGCCTGGGACAGGCAACTAATGAAAAACTGTTTTTT
CASSLGQATNEKLFF
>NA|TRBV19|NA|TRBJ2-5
TGTGCCAGTAGTATAGTAACGGGCGTGGAGACCCAGTACTTC
CASSIVTGVETQYF
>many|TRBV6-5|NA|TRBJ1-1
TGTGCCAGCAGGGGGGTCCTGGGAGGTGAAGCTTTCTTT
CASRGVLGGEAFF
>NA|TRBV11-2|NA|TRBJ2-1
TGTGCCAGCAGCTTAGGGGGAGGGGGGCCCCCCAATGAGCAGTTCTTC
CASSLGGGGPPNEQFF
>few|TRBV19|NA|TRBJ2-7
TGTGCCAGTAGCCTTGACAGCCGCGAGCAGTACTTC
CASSLDSREQYF
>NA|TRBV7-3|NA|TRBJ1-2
TGTGCCAGCAGCCCCAGACAGAGGTGGGAGTATGGCTACACCTTC
CASSPRQRWEYGYTF